This T cell receptor beta chain was found in a study of shared clonotypes between healthy human individuals. The wider study: Plates per donor: three CD4 naive, three CD4 memory, two CD8 naive, one CD8 memory. Findings and caveats of the study: Sequencing depth was predicted to influence how clonotypes are shared among donors. In four donors, about 5% of naive CD4 clonotypes appeared in common.

This clone was seen once. Its antigen remains unidentified. Sequencing was at deep level. TCRdb keeps only in-frame clones here, not all; method: immunoSEQ multiplex PCR. This table has over 850,000 clones, around 82% appearing once. The CDR3 has 12 residues. Germline V gene lookup returns CDR1 GTSNPN and CDR2 SVGIG (reference sequence). Losses at the gene ends were 4 bases for V and 4 bases for J; bases not matched to a gene: 1. This chain uses TRBV30 with TRBJ2-7; 10 bases match TRBD2. Sequencing was done on a sample of memory CD4+ T cells from PBMCs. Specified subset: CD45RA-negative fraction. The TCR was taken from a man between 18 and 35 years old in good health. Some clones in this sample may be carry-over from other donors' samples. Here the CDR3 reads CAWTSGRYEQYF. The CDR3 DNA sequence: TGTGCCTGGACTAGCGGGAGATACGAGCAGTACTTC. Variable domain in full (rest from reference TRBV30 and TRBJ2-7): SQTIHQWPATLVQPVGSPLSLECTVEGTSNPNLYWYRQAAGRGLQLLFYSVGIGQISSEVPQNLSASRPQDRQFILSSKKLLLSDSGFYLCAWTSGRYEQYFGPGTRLTVT.